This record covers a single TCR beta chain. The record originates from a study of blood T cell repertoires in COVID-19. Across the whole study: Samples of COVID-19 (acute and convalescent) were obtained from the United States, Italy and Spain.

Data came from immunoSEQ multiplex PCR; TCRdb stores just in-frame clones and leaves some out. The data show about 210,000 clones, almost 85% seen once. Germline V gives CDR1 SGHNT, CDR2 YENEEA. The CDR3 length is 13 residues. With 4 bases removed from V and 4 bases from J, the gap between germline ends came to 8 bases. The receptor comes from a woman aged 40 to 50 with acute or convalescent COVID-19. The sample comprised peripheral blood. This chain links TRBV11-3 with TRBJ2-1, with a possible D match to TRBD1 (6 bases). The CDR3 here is CASSSGQYNEQFF. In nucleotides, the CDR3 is TGTGCCAGCAGCTCCGGACAGTACAATGAGCAGTTCTTC.